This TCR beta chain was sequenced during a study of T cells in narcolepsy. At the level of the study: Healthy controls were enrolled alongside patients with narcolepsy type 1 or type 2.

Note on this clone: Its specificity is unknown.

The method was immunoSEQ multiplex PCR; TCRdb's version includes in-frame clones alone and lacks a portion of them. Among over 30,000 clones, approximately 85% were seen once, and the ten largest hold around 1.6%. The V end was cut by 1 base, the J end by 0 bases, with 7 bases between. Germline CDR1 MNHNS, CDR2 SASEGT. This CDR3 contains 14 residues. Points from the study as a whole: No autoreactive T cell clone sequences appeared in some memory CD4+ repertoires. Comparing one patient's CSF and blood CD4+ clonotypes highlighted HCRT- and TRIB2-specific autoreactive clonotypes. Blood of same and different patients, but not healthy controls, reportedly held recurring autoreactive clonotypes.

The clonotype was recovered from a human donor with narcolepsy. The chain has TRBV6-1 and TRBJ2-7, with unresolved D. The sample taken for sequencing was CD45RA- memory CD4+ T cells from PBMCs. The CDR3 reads CASSEGPSSYEQYF. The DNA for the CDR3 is TGTGCCAGCAGTGAAGGACCTAGCTCCTACGAGCAGTACTTC.